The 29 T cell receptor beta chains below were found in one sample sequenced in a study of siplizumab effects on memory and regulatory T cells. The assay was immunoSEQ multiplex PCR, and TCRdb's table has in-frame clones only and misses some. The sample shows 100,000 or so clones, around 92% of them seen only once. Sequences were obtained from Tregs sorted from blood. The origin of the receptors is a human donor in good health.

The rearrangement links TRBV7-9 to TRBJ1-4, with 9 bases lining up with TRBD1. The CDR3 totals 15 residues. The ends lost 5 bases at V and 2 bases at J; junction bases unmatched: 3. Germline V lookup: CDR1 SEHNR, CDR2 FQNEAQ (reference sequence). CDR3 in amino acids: CASSPTGGTNEKLFF. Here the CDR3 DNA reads TGTGCCAGCAGCCCCACAGGGGGCACTAATGAAAAACTGTTTTTT.

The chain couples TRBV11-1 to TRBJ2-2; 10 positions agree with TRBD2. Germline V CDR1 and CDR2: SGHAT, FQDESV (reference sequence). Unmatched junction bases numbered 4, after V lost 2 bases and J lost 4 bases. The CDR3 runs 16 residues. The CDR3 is CASSLTSGRVTGELFF. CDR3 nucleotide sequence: TGTGCCAGCAGCTTAACCAGCGGGAGGGTCACCGGGGAGCTGTTTTTT.

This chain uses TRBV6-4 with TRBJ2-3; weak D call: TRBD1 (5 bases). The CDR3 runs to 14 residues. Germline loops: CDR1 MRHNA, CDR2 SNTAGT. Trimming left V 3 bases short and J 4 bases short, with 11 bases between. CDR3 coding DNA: TGTGCCAGCAGTGAGGAACAGGCGTCAGATACGCAGTATTTT. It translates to CASSEEQASDTQYF.

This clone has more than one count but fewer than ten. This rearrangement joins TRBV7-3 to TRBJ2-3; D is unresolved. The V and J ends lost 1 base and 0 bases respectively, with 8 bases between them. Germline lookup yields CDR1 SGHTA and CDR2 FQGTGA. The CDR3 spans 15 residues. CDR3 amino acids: CASSLRSPSTDTQYF. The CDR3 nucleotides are TGTGCCAGCAGCTTAAGGTCGCCAAGCACAGATACGCAGTATTTT. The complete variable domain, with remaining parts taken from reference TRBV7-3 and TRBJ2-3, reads GAGVSQTPSNKVTEKGKYVELRCDPISGHTALYWYRQSLGQGPEFLIYFQGTGAADDSGLPNDRFFAVRPEGSVSTLKIQRTERGDSAVYLCASSLRSPSTDTQYFGPGTRLTVL.

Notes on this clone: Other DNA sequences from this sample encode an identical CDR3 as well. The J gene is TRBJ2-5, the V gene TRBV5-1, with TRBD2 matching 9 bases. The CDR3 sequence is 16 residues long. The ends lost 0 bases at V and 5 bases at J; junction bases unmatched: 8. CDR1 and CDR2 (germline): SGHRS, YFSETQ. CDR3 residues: CASSLELAGGRETQYF. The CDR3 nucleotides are TGCGCCAGCAGCTTGGAACTTGCGGGAGGGCGGGAGACCCAGTACTTC.

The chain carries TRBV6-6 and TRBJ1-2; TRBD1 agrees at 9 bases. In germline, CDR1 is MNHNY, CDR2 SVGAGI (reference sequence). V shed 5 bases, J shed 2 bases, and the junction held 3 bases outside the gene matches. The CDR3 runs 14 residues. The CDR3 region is CASSPTGGNYGYTF. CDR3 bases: TGTGCCAGCAGTCCAACAGGGGGCAACTATGGCTACACCTTC.

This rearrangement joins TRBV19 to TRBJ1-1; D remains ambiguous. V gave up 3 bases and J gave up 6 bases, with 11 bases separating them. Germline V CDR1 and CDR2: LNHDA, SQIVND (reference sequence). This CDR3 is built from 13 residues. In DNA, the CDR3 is TGTGCCAGTAGTATGGATCCACGTTCTGAAGCTTTCTTT. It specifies CASSMDPRSEAFF.

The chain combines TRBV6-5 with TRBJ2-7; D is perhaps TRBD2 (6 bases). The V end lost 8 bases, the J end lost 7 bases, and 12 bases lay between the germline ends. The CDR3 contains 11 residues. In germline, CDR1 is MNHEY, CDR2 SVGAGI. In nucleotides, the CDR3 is TGTGCCAGCTTTAGGGCGGGGGAGCAGTACTTC. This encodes CASFRAGEQYF.

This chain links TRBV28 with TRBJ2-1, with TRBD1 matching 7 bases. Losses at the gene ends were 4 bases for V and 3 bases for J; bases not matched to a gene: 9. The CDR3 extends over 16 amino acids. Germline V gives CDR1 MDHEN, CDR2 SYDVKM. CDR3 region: CASSSIPGQNYNEQFF. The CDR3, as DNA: TGTGCCAGCAGTTCTATACCGGGACAGAACTACAATGAGCAGTTCTTC.

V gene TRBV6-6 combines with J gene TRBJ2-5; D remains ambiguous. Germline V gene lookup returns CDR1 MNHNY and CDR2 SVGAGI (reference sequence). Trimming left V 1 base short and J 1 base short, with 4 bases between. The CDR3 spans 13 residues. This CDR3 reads CASSYWVQETQYF. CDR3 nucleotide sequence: TGTGCCAGCAGTTACTGGGTCCAAGAGACCCAGTACTTC.

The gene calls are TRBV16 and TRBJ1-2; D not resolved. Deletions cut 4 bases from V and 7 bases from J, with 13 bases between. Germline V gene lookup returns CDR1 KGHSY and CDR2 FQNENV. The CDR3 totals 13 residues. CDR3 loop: CASSPPGFGGYTF. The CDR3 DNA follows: TGTGCCAGCAGCCCACCAGGATTTGGTGGCTACACCTTC.

This CDR3 is CASARDITDTQYF. Written as DNA, the CDR3 is TGCGCCAGCGCCCGGGACATCACAGATACGCAGTATTTT. The genes are TRBV10-1 and TRBJ2-3, with D possibly matching TRBD1 (6 bases). The germline V gene encodes CDR1 WNHNN and CDR2 SYGVQD (reference sequence). V shed 8 bases and J shed 2 bases, with 11 bases lying between them. This CDR3 has 13 amino acids.

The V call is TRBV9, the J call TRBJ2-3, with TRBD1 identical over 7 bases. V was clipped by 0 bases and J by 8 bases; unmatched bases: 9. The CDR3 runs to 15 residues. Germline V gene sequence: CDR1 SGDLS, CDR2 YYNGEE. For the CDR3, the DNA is TGTGCCAGCAGCGTAGCTGACAGGGCGGATGGTACGCAGTATTTT. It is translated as CASSVADRADGTQYF.

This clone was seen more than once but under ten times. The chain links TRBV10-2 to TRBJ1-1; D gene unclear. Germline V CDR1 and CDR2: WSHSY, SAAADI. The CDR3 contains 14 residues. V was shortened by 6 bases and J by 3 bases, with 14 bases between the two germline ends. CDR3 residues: CASRATRVDTEAFF. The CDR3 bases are TGCGCCAGCAGAGCGACACGGGTGGACACTGAAGCTTTCTTT.

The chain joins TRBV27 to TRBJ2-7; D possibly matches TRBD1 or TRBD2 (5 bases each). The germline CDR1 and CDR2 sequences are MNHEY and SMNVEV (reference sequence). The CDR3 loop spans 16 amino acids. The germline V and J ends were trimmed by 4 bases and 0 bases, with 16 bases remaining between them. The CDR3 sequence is CASSSSVYGGSYEQYF. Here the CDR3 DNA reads TGTGCCAGCAGTTCCTCGGTTTATGGGGGCTCCTACGAGCAGTACTTC.

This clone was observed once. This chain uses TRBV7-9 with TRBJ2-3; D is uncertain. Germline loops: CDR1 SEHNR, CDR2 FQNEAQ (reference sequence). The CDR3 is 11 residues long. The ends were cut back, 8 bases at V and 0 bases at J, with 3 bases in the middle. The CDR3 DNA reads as TGTGCCAGCTCGAGCACAGATACGCAGTATTTT. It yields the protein CASSSTDTQYF.

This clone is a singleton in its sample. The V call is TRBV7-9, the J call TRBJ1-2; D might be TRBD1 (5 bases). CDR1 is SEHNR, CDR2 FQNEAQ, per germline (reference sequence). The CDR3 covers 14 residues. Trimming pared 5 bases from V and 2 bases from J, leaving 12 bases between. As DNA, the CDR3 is TGTGCCAGCAGCGGATGGGACGGCAACTATGGCTACACCTTC. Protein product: CASSGWDGNYGYTF.

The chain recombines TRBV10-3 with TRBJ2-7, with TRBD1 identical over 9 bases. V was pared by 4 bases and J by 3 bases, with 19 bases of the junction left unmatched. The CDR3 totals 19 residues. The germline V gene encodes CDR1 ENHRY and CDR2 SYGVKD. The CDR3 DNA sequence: TGTGCCATCAGTGGCGCGAGGGGACAGGGTATGGGACTTGGCTACGAGCAGTACTTC. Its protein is CAISGARGQGMGLGYEQYF.

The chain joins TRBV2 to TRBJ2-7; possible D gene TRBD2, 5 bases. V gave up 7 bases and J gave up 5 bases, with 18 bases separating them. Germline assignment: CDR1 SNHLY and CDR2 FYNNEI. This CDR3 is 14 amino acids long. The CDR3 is CASNPLFGNDEQYF. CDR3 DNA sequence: TGTGCCAGCAACCCCTTGTTCGGGAACGACGAGCAGTACTTC.

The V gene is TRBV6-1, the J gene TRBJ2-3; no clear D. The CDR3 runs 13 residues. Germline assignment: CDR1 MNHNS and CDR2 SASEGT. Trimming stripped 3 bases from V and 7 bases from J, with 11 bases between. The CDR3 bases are TGTGCCAGCAGTGAGAGACGGGCGTATACGCAGTATTTT. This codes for CASSERRAYTQYF.

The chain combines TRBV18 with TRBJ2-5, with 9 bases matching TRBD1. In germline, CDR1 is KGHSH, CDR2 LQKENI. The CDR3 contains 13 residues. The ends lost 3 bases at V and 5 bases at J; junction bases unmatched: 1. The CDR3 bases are TGTGCCAGCTCACCCGACAGGGGGGAGACCCAGTACTTC. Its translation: CASSPDRGETQYF.

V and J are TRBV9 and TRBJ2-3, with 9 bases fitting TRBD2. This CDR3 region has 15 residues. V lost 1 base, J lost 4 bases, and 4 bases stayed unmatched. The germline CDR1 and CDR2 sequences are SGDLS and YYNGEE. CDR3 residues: CASSVPLAGADTQYF. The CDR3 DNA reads TGTGCCAGCAGCGTACCCTTAGCGGGAGCAGATACGCAGTATTTT.

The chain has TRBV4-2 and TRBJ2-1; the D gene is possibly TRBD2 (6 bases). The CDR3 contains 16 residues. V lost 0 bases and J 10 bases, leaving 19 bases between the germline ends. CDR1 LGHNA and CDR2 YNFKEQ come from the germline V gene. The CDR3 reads CASSQDWGLHFAEQFF. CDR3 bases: TGTGCCAGCAGCCAAGATTGGGGACTCCATTTCGCCGAGCAGTTCTTC.

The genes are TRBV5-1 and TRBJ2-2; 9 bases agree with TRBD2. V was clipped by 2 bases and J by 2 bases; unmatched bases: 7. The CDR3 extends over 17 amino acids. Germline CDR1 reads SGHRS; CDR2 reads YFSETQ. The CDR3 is CASSLSSGSFNTGELFF. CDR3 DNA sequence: TGCGCCAGCAGCTTAAGTAGCGGGAGCTTTAACACCGGGGAGCTGTTTTTT.

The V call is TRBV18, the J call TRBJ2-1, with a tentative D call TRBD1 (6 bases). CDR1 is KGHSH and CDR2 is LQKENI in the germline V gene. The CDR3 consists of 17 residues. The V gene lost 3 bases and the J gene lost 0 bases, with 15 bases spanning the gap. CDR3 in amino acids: CASSPLPDSLSYNEQFF. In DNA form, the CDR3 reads TGTGCCAGCTCACCGCTTCCGGACAGCCTCTCCTACAATGAGCAGTTCTTC.

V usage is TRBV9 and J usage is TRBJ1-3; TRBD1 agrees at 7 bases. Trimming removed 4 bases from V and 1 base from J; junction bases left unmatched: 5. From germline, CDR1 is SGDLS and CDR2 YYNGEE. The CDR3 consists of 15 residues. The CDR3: CASSTTTGSGNTIYF. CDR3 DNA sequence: TGTGCCAGCAGCACTACGACAGGGTCTGGAAACACCATATATTTT. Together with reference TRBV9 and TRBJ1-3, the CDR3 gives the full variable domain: DSGVTQTPKHLITATGQRVTLRCSPRSGDLSVYWYQQSLDQGLQFLIQYYNGEERAKGNILERFSAQQFPDLHSELNLSSLELGDSALYFCASSTTTGSGNTIYFGEGSWLTVV.

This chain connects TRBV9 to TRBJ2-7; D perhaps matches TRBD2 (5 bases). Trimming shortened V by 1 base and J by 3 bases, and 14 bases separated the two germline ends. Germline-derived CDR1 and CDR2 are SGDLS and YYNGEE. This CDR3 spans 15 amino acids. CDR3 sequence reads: CASSVSSSPNYEQYF. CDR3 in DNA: TGTGCCAGCAGCGTATCTTCTAGCCCCAACTACGAGCAGTACTTC.

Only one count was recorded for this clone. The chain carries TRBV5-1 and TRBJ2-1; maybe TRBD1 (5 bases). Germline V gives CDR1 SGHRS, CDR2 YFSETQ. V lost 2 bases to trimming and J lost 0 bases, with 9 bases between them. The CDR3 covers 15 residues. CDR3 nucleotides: TGCGCCAGCAGCTTCAGGGCGAGCTCCTACAATGAGCAGTTCTTC. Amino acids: CASSFRASSYNEQFF.

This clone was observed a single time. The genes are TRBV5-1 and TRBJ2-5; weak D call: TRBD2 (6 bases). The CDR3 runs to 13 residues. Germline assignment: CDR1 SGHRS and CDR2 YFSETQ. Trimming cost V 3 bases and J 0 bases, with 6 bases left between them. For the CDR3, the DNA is TGCGCCAGCAGCTGGGACTACCAAGAGACCCAGTACTTC. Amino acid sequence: CASSWDYQETQYF.